A single sample gave rise to the 27 T cell receptor beta chains below, sequenced in a study of blood T cell repertoires in COVID-19. Here immunoSEQ multiplex PCR was the method, and the copy in TCRdb shows in-frame clones only, minus some. The sample has roughly 160,000 clones; roughly 80% are singletons. The sequenced material came from PBMCs or T cells enriched from blood (not recorded which). Source of these receptors: a woman in her fifties or sixties who had recovered from COVID-19.

The chain couples TRBV5-1 to TRBJ1-2; 7 bases align to TRBD1. The CDR3 is 14 amino acids. Germline CDR1 SGHRS, CDR2 YFSETQ. V shed 0 bases and J 8 bases; nucleotides not matched to a gene: 7. CDR3 region: CASSLGTGLDGYTF. The CDR3 DNA sequence: TGCGCCAGCAGCTTGGGGACAGGCTTGGACGGCTACACCTTC.

The V gene is TRBV5-8, the J gene TRBJ1-1; D is ambiguous. Per germline, CDR1 SGHTS and CDR2 YDEGEE. This CDR3 is built from 15 residues. The V and J ends lost 7 bases and 4 bases respectively, with 20 bases between them. CDR3 region: CASSFRTLMGTEAFF. The CDR3 DNA reads TGTGCCAGCTCCTTTCGGACTCTCATGGGCACTGAAGCTTTCTTT.

Only a few counts were recorded for this clone. The CDR3 loop reads CASRLAGGGLNEQFF. CDR3 bases: TGTGCCAGCAGGCTAGCGGGGGGAGGACTCAATGAGCAGTTCTTC. V and J are TRBV6-5 and TRBJ2-1; 11 bases align to TRBD2. CDR1 MNHEY and CDR2 SVGAGI come from the germline V gene. With V trimmed by 6 bases and J by 6 bases, 7 bases remained unmatched. The CDR3 has 15 amino acids.

This CDR3 reads CASSSSGGASYNEQFF. Here the CDR3 DNA reads TGTGCCAGCAGTTCTAGCGGGGGGGCATCCTACAATGAGCAGTTCTTC. The chain carries TRBV7-2 and TRBJ2-1; 12 nucleotides line up with TRBD2. The trim removed 6 bases at V and 1 base at J, leaving 4 bases unmatched. Germline CDR1 and CDR2: SGHTA and FQGNSA. The CDR3 has 16 amino acids.

The J gene is TRBJ1-3, the V gene TRBV5-1; 7 bases map to TRBD1. The CDR3 covers 15 residues. CDR1 and CDR2 from the germline V gene are SGHRS and YFSETQ. V lost 0 bases and J lost 2; bases outside the gene matches: 2. The CDR3 here is CASSLEGAAGNTIYF. The CDR3 coding sequence is TGCGCCAGCAGCTTGGAGGGGGCTGCTGGAAACACCATATATTTT. Looking up the rest from reference TRBV5-1 and TRBJ1-3 gives the full variable domain: KAGVTQTPRYLIKTRGQQVTLSCSPISGHRSVSWYQQTPGQGLQFLFEYFSETQRNKGNFPGRFSGRQFSNSRSEMNVSTLELGDSALYLCASSLEGAAGNTIYFGEGSWLTVV.

This chain joins TRBV9 and TRBJ2-2; no firm D call. The germline V and J ends were trimmed by 0 bases and 0 bases, with 3 bases remaining between them. Germline lookup yields CDR1 SGDLS and CDR2 YYNGEE. The CDR3 runs 14 residues. The CDR3 coding sequence is TGTGCCAGCAGCGTAGACTCGAACACCGGGGAGCTGTTTTTT. The encoded protein is CASSVDSNTGELFF. Drawing the rest from reference TRBV9 and TRBJ2-2, the complete variable domain is DSGVTQTPKHLITATGQRVTLRCSPRSGDLSVYWYQQSLDQGLQFLIQYYNGEERAKGNILERFSAQQFPDLHSELNLSSLELGDSALYFCASSVDSNTGELFFGEGSRLTVL.

V is TRBV9 and J is TRBJ1-2; D perhaps matches TRBD1 (5 bases). The germline V gene has CDR1 SGDLS and CDR2 YYNGEE. This CDR3 is 16 amino acids long. The V end lost 3 bases, the J end lost 4 bases, and 19 bases lay between the germline ends. The CDR3 here is CASSAGGKGQSYGYTF. The DNA for the CDR3 is TGTGCCAGCAGCGCGGGGGGGAAGGGGCAGAGCTATGGCTACACCTTC.

The chain joins TRBV7-3 to TRBJ2-7, with TRBD2 as a possible D gene (7 bases). V shed 4 bases and J shed 5 bases, with 18 bases lying between them. Germline-derived CDR1 and CDR2 are SGHTA and FQGTGA. The CDR3 has 15 residues. Here the CDR3 DNA reads TGTGCCAGCAGCTCCCGAGGGGGGGACGGGAACGAGCAGTACTTC. Translating it yields CASSSRGGDGNEQYF.

The genes are TRBV12-3 or TRBV12-4 and TRBJ1-2; TRBD1 aligns across 7 bases. The CDR3 has 13 residues. Trimming cost V 6 bases and J 5 bases; bases outside gene matches: 6. The CDR3 region is CASSPTGMYGYTF. The CDR3 DNA sequence: TGTGCCAGCAGCCCGACAGGGATGTATGGCTACACCTTC.

The chain combines TRBV5-1 with TRBJ2-3; tentatively, D is TRBD2 (6 bases). V shed 4 bases and J shed 0 bases, with 9 bases lying between them. The CDR3 covers 14 residues. The germline gives CDR1 SGHRS, CDR2 YFSETQ. CDR3 coding DNA: TGCGCCAGCAGCCCCGGGACTAGCACAGATACGCAGTATTTT. Its translation is CASSPGTSTDTQYF.

The chain recombines TRBV18 with TRBJ1-3; no clear D. From germline, CDR1 is KGHSH and CDR2 LQKENI. V lost 0 bases to trimming and J lost 5 bases, with 8 bases between them. The CDR3 extends over 14 amino acids. The CDR3 DNA is TGTGCCAGCTCACCACCGGAGGGAAGAAACACCATATATTTT. Translated, it gives CASSPPEGRNTIYF.

This clone was observed a handful of times. The rearrangement joins TRBV7-2 to TRBJ1-1; no firm D call. CDR3 length equals 15 residues. Trimming left V 2 bases short and J 2 bases short, with 12 bases between. CDR1 and CDR2 (germline): SGHTA, FQGNSA. The CDR3, as DNA: TGTGCCAGCAGCTTATACTCGGGAGCCAACACTGAAGCTTTCTTT. This gives the protein CASSLYSGANTEAFF.

In its sample, this clone was seen once. This chain links TRBV19 with TRBJ2-6; 15 nucleotides match TRBD2. Per germline, CDR1 LNHDA and CDR2 SQIVND (reference sequence). With V trimmed by 5 bases and J by 2 bases, 7 bases remained unmatched. This CDR3 has 19 residues. CDR3 in amino acids: CASSPRTSGGGTGANVLTF. CDR3 sequence (DNA): TGTGCCAGTAGTCCCCGGACTAGCGGGGGGGGGACTGGGGCCAACGTCCTGACTTTC.

The CDR3, as DNA: TGTGCCAGCAGCCAGGGCGGGGCCGAGTACTTC. Residues: CASSQGGAEYF. The chain has TRBV14 and TRBJ2-5; maybe TRBD2 (6 bases). Germline V gene lookup returns CDR1 SGHDN and CDR2 FVKESK. This CDR3 has 11 amino acids. V was clipped by 3 bases and J by 12 bases, with 11 bases between them.

This clone has a handful of counts. The chain has TRBV7-6 and TRBJ1-1, with 7 nucleotides matching TRBD1. Germline CDR1 SGHVS, CDR2 FNYEAQ. V dropped 1 base and J dropped 4; count of bases not matched to a gene: 3. The CDR3 spans 14 residues. For the CDR3, the DNA is TGTGCCAGCAGCTTAGAGGGGGCGAGCACTGAAGCTTTCTTT. Its protein is CASSLEGASTEAFF.

This sequence joins TRBV19 and TRBJ1-5, with a possible D match to TRBD1 (6 bases). Trimming left V 6 bases short and J 5 bases short, with 14 bases between. The CDR3 length is 14 residues. Germline V gene data show CDR1 as LNHDA and CDR2 as SQIVND (reference sequence). The CDR3 DNA reads TGTGCCAGTAGCCGGGACATCGGGGATCAGCCCCAGCATTTT. Amino acids: CASSRDIGDQPQHF. The whole variable domain, remainder taken from reference TRBV19 and TRBJ1-5, is DGGITQSPKYLFRKEGQNVTLSCEQNLNHDAMYWYRQDPGQGLRLIYYSQIVNDFQKGDIAEGYSVSREKKESFPLTVTSAQKNPTAFYLCASSRDIGDQPQHFGDGTRLSIL.

The chain has TRBV12-3 or TRBV12-4 and TRBJ1-1; D remains unclear. The CDR3 is 11 residues long. V lost 7 bases, J lost 4 bases, and 7 bases lay in between. The CDR3 DNA is TGTGCCAGCAAGGCGGGCACTGAAGCTTTCTTT. This encodes CASKAGTEAFF.

The J gene is TRBJ2-1, the V gene TRBV13; a possible D gene is TRBD2 (5 bases). The V end was cut by 5 bases, the J end by 0 bases, with 8 bases between. This CDR3 is 14 amino acids long. Germline assignment: CDR1 PRHDT and CDR2 FYEKMQ (reference sequence). In nucleotides, the CDR3 is TGTGCCAGCAGCCCCCGGGACTCCTACAATGAGCAGTTCTTC. This codes for CASSPRDSYNEQFF.

This rearrangement joins TRBV2 to TRBJ1-2; D is perhaps TRBD1 (5 bases). Germline CDR1 reads SNHLY; CDR2 reads FYNNEI. V lost 7 bases and J 2 bases, leaving 11 bases between the germline ends. The CDR3 extends over 13 amino acids. DNA for the CDR3: TGTGCCAGCAAGGGGTCAGGGAACTATGGCTACACCTTC. Amino acids: CASKGSGNYGYTF.

The chain joins TRBV30 to TRBJ1-1, with 8 bases lining up with TRBD1. The CDR3 totals 13 residues. CDR1 is GTSNPN and CDR2 is SVGIG in the germline V gene (reference sequence). V lost 5 bases to trimming and J lost 9 bases; unmatched junction nucleotides: 11. The DNA for the CDR3 is TGTGCCTGGGCCGGGACAGGTGATCGAAAAGCTTTCTTT. Translated, it gives CAWAGTGDRKAFF.

The J gene is TRBJ1-1, the V gene TRBV7-8; D remains ambiguous. The CDR3 loop spans 11 amino acids. The V end lost 2 bases, the J end lost 8 bases, and 6 bases lay between the germline ends. CDR1 is SGHVS, CDR2 FQNEAQ, per germline. CDR3 sequence (DNA): TGTGCCAGCAGCTTACTTAGCGAAGCTTTCTTT. Its protein is CASSLLSEAFF.

This clone was seen once. The rearrangement uses TRBV7-2 and TRBJ1-5, with TRBD1 matching 7 bases. V was clipped by 1 base and J by 9 bases; unmatched bases: 9. Germline V CDR1 and CDR2: SGHTA, FQGNSA. This CDR3 region has 15 residues. The CDR3 nucleotides read TGTGCCAGCAGCTTAGTCCCGGACAGGCCTTCGCCCCAGCATTTT. Translation: CASSLVPDRPSPQHF.

This clone has a single count. The chain joins TRBV4-2 to TRBJ2-7, with 7 bases matching TRBD1. CDR1 LGHNA and CDR2 YNFKEQ come from the germline V gene. V was clipped by 0 bases and J by 1 base; unmatched bases: 6. The CDR3 consists of 16 residues. CDR3 bases: TGTGCCAGCAGCCAAGATGACAGGGCATCATCCTACGAGCAGTACTTC. Its translation is CASSQDDRASSYEQYF.

This chain joins TRBV3-1 (or the pseudogene TRBV3-2) and TRBJ1-2, with a possible D match to TRBD1 (5 bases). This CDR3 contains 13 residues. The V end lost 4 bases, the J end lost 10 bases, and 16 bases lay between the germline ends. CDR1 and CDR2 (germline): LGHDT, YNNKEL (reference sequence). CDR3 sequence: CASSLSGGSDYTF. The CDR3 nucleotides are TGTGCCAGCAGCCTCTCTGGGGGGTCGGACTACACCTTC.

The chain employs TRBV5-1 and TRBJ2-7, with TRBD2 identical over 7 bases. The V gene's germline CDR1 is SGHRS and CDR2 YFSETQ. The CDR3 length is 14 residues. V lost 4 bases, J lost 0 bases, and 4 bases stayed unmatched. This CDR3 is CASSPSGGSYEQYF. The CDR3 bases are TGCGCCAGCAGCCCTAGCGGAGGCTCCTACGAGCAGTACTTC.

The chain links TRBV5-1 to TRBJ1-1, with D uncertain. CDR3 length equals 15 residues. V was pared by 0 bases and J by 5 bases, with 14 bases between. In germline, CDR1 is SGHRS, CDR2 YFSETQ. DNA of the CDR3: TGCGCCAGCAGCTTGGCCAGCCCCACGAGGACTGAAGCTTTCTTT. Protein: CASSLASPTRTEAFF.

This chain joins TRBV7-2 and TRBJ1-4, with TRBD1 as a possible D gene (5 bases). CDR1 and CDR2 from the germline V gene are SGHTA and FQGNSA. Between the trimmed V and J ends, which lost 5 bases and 7 bases, there was a span of 17 bases. The CDR3 consists of 15 residues. CDR3 coding DNA: TGTGCCAGCAGCCCCGTAGGGCAGGGAAGTGAAAAACTGTTTTTT. It is translated as CASSPVGQGSEKLFF.